A single T cell receptor beta chain is shown here with its context. Its antigen specificity is not known. No much larger clone exists at a distance of one base, and base qualities are not known. The V and J ends are trimmed by 7 bases and 5 bases, leaving 18 bases between them. Reading from cysteine to phenylalanine, the CDR3 counts 14 amino acids. CDR3 DNA is the only sequence kept; it has 42 bases, read in frame from the first base. CDR1 and CDR2 (MDHEN, SYDVKM) derive from the germline V gene. CD8 naive samples were CD45RO-negative cells positively selected for CCR7, giving a CD45RA+CCR7+ population that excluded TemRA cells. The donors were healthy, HIV-negative adults with no recently reported acute infections or vaccinations. Every donor was a Caucasian adult residing in Nashville, Tennessee, USA. Blood was collected by leukapheresis, and PBMCs were isolated by Ficoll-Histopaque density gradient centrifugation and then cryopreserved in liquid nitrogen vapor phase. Analytical flow cytometry was used to check the purity and quantity of each magnetically sorted T cell population. Genomic DNA was isolated from each sorted fraction and quantified by UV absorbance on a Nanodrop 2000c.

The data derive from a study of shared clonotypes between healthy human individuals (TCRdb year 2020). Notes on the research overall: The cohort comprised two women and a few men aged 18 to 49 years. Libraries were prepared and TCR repertoires were sequenced by different laboratories using diverse techniques, in order to increase sequencing depth and limit assay-specific biases. For each donor, CD4 naive and CD4 memory were each given three plates, CD8 naive was given two plates, and CD8 memory was given one plate. Each donor's leukapheresis produced roughly between about 0.9 and 9.5 billion PBMCs. To estimate repertoire size and how much clonotype sharing occurs between individuals, the study deeply sequenced the blood TCR repertoires of about 5 healthy adults. The investigation overall reported the following: The genetic and exposure-history diversity represented was limited by the small number of donors. Sampling was restricted to blood, and TCR repertoires in tissues likely differ from the TCR repertoires found in blood. Incomplete sequencing was indicated by rarefaction of sorted-subset datasets, despite the large sequencing depth. About 5% of naive CD4, 3.5% of naive CD8, around 2.3% of memory CD4, and 0.35% to 0.4% of memory CD8 clonotypes were shared across a few donors. Naive subsets generally had larger estimated clonotype richness than memory subsets. Based on pairwise subsampling, the degree of clonotype sharing among donors was expected to be affected by sequencing depth. Clonotypes shared by all four sorted-subset donors showed higher generation probabilities than non-shared clonotypes.

Using the deep immunoSEQ assay, TCR CDR3 regions were amplified from genomic DNA by multiplex PCR. Extracted genomic DNA from each cell subset was spread evenly across all wells of several immunoSEQ 96-well plates, with each plate serving as a replicate. For sorted subsets, approximately 0.2 ug of genomic DNA, equivalent to some 30,000 T cell genomes, went into each replicate PCR. Purified libraries were measured with a Qubit 3.0 fluorometer, size-checked on a Bioanalyzer 2100, and measured again with the KAPA Library Quantification kit. Each immunoSEQ 96-well plate was sequenced on its own single-read 150-cycle Illumina NextSeq 550 flow cell. The source study handled its data this way. Because only junctional sequences without quality scores were contained in the immunoSEQ output, filtering matching that applied to full-length reads could not be performed. To assign V/J genes and CDR3, sequences were annotated using PyIR, a Python wrapper for IgBLAST v1.9, with IMGT germline references. Reads were filtered out if the reads had weak V/J assignments (E-value above 1e-6), no CDR3, stop codons, out-of-frame junctions, or ambiguous translated residues. A V3J clonotype was defined by an identical inferred V gene, J gene, and CDR3 amino acid sequence. Percentage overlap between repertoires was computed as shared unique clonotypes divided by the size of the smaller repertoire. RTK rarefaction, the Chao1 estimator, and Recon v2.1 estimates of unobserved clonotypes were used to assess repertoire richness. For all TCRbeta clonotypes obtained by the gDNA method from four donors, generation probabilities were computed with OLGA. TCRdb mirrors the immuneACCESS table, restricted to in-frame sequences. Some clones are absent from its copies; in checked studies, under half trace to an unresolved V gene, and the reason for the others is unknown. The DNA was the basis for D and trimming; V, J and clone size are from that table. The sample has millions of clones on record, approximately 95% of them singletons. The ten top clones hold 0.9% to 1.3% of the sample.

The rearranged chain carries TRBV28 and TRBJ2-7; the D call is possibly TRBD1 or TRBD2, each sharing 5 bases. The TCR was taken from a man younger than 30 in good health. The sample comprised naive CD8+ T cells sorted from blood. Reading the label with the study, this specimen's cell subset or site is: CD45RA+CCR7+. The CDR3 reads as follows: CASNLGEGVNEQYF. The DNA sequence reads TGTGCCAGCAACCTGGGGGAAGGGGTCAACGAGCAGTACTTC.